These 2 T cell receptor beta chains came from one sample sequenced in a study of molecular identifiers for immune sequencing clone quantification. One entry per CDR3 protein, called by TCRdb with MiXCR from the PCR reads. The data contain around 70,000 distinct CDR3 sequences, about a fifth of them singletons. Sequencing was done on a sample of naive CD8+ T cells from blood, with Jurkat cell RNA spiked in. Stated subset: FACS-sorted CD8+CD4-CCR7+CD45RA+ naive T cells. Source of these receptors: a human donor in good health. Some libraries in this study had Jurkat cell RNA spiked in.

About this clonotype itself: A much bigger clone sits one base away, suggesting this may be a read error. This chain joins TRBV19 and TRBJ2-7; 7 bases agree with TRBD2. The length of the CDR3 is 12 residues. Germline V gene data show CDR1 as LNHDA and CDR2 as SQIVND (reference sequence). Trimming took 5 bases from V and 6 from J; bases not matched to a gene: 4. The CDR3 region has the DNA TGTGCCAGTAGTGTGACGGGGGGCGAGCAGTACTTC. It specifies CASSVTGGEQYF.

J is TRBJ1-5 and V is TRBV30; no definite D call. The germline CDR1 and CDR2 sequences are GTSNPN and SVGIG (reference sequence). There are 13 residues in the CDR3. The V end was cut by 1 base, the J end by 0 bases, with 4 bases between. In DNA, the CDR3 is TGTGCCTGGAGTGAGTATAGCAATCAGCCCCAGCATTTT. Amino acids: CAWSEYSNQPQHF.